These 7 T cell receptor beta chains were all obtained from the same sample, sequenced in a study of cytomegalovirus exposure and HLA in healthy donors. TCRdb keeps only in-frame clones here, not all; method: immunoSEQ multiplex PCR. The sample has fewer than 80,000 clones; roughly 95% are singletons. Material for sequencing was PBMCs. Source of these receptors: a young woman in good health and CMV-seropositive.

This chain connects TRBV27 to TRBJ1-6; TRBD1 might be the D (5 bases). Looked up from germline, CDR1 is MNHEY and CDR2 is SMNVEV (reference sequence). The CDR3 extends over 14 amino acids. V shed 4 bases and J shed 7 bases, with 11 bases lying between them. The CDR3 nucleotides read TGTGCCAGCAGTTACAGGACAACGAATTCACCCCTCCACTTT. Translated, it gives CASSYRTTNSPLHF.

This clone was seen just once. This chain joins TRBV7-9 and TRBJ2-7; tentatively, D is TRBD1 (5 bases). The CDR3 loop spans 14 amino acids. Germline V gives CDR1 SEHNR, CDR2 FQNEAQ (reference sequence). Between the trimmed V and J ends, which lost 1 base and 4 bases, there was a span of 11 bases. The CDR3 DNA reads TGTGCCAGCAGCTTAGAAACCAGGGTGTACGAGCAGTACTTC. Translating gives CASSLETRVYEQYF. Together with reference TRBV7-9 and TRBJ2-7, the CDR3 gives the full variable domain: DTGVSQNPRHKITKRGQNVTFRCDPISEHNRLYWYRQTLGQGPEFLTYFQNEAQLEKSRLLSDRFSAERPKGSFSTLEIQRTEQGDSAMYLCASSLETRVYEQYFGPGTRLTVT.

This clone was counted a single time. The CDR3 is CASREREEQYF. For the CDR3, the DNA is TGTGCCAGCAGGGAGAGGGAGGAGCAGTACTTC. The chain joins TRBV6-5 to TRBJ2-7, with a tentative D call TRBD2 (5 bases). CDR1 MNHEY and CDR2 SVGAGI come from the germline V gene. This CDR3 is 11 amino acids long. V lost 6 bases and J lost 7, with 10 bases in between.

Note on this clone: Germline and junction disagree at one end, which may indicate a read error. The J gene is TRBJ2-5, the V gene TRBV27; 7 bases line up with TRBD2. This CDR3 region has 13 residues. Germline loops: CDR1 MNHEY, CDR2 SMNVEV (reference sequence). CDR3 protein: CASSLSGTPNFDF. The CDR3 nucleotides are TGTGCCAGCAGTTTAAGCGGGACCCCAAATTTCGACTTC.

The V gene is TRBV11-2, the J gene TRBJ2-3; D is unclear. Germline V lookup: CDR1 SGHAT, CDR2 FQNNGV. The CDR3 contains 12 residues. Trimming shortened V by 6 bases and J by 4 bases, and 8 bases separated the two germline ends. In nucleotides, the CDR3 is TGTGCCAGCAGAACGAGATCAGATACGCAGTATTTT. This encodes CASRTRSDTQYF.

The chain combines TRBV10-3 with TRBJ2-2; TRBD2 is a possible D gene (5 bases). The V end lost 6 bases, the J end lost 0 bases, and 8 bases lay between the germline ends. The length of the CDR3 is 14 residues. Germline lookup yields CDR1 ENHRY and CDR2 SYGVKD. The CDR3 coding sequence is TGTGCCATCAGGTTAGCGCCGAACACCGGGGAGCTGTTTTTT. It yields the protein CAIRLAPNTGELFF.

This chain's CDR3 is CASSLAGGGGGEQYF. The CDR3 DNA reads TGTGCCAGCAGCTTAGCGGGAGGCGGGGGTGGCGAGCAGTACTTC. V usage is TRBV7-2 and J usage is TRBJ2-7, with 7 bases aligning to TRBD2. CDR1 SGHTA and CDR2 FQGNSA come from the germline V gene. V lost 0 bases, J lost 6 bases, and 8 bases stayed unmatched. CDR3 length equals 15 residues.